This T cell receptor (beta chain) was documented in a study of Ad26.COV2.S vaccination and SARS-CoV-2 variants. For the study at large: Doses of Ad26.COV2.S were injected into muscle once or twice, 56 days apart.

The treatment denotes: around 19 received Ad26.COV2.S at low or high dose, single or two shots; several received placebo; per-sample allocation not given. Day 63 after the first vaccine or placebo injection was the time point for sampling. At a Boston site, the person donating was an adult of 18-55 years. Whole-study findings and limits: Relative to placebo recipients, vaccine recipients exhibited elevated spike-specific TCR breadth. Breadth, reportedly substantial, characterized the spike-specific CD8+ and CD4+ T cell responses after vaccination.

Germline CDR1 LGHNT, CDR2 FRNRAP. Unmatched junction bases numbered 15, after V lost 7 bases and J lost 1 base. CDR3 length: 19 amino acids. As for this clone: Its antigen is not known.

This table comes from immunoSEQ multiplex PCR, and its TCRdb copy is limited to in-frame clones, with some not included. The table lists about 680,000 clones, around 89% of them singletons. The origin of this receptor is a person aged 18 to 59 who received the Ad26.COV2.S COVID-19 vaccine or a placebo. V is TRBV12-5 and J is TRBJ2-1; 11 positions agree with TRBD2. The starting material was peripheral blood, obtained in a trial of Ad26.COV2.S vaccine versus placebo. The CDR3 DNA follows: TGTGCTAGTGAAGGGTCGGAGTCTAGCGGGAGGCTTTCCTACAATGAGCAGTTCTTC. Protein: CASEGSESSGRLSYNEQFF.